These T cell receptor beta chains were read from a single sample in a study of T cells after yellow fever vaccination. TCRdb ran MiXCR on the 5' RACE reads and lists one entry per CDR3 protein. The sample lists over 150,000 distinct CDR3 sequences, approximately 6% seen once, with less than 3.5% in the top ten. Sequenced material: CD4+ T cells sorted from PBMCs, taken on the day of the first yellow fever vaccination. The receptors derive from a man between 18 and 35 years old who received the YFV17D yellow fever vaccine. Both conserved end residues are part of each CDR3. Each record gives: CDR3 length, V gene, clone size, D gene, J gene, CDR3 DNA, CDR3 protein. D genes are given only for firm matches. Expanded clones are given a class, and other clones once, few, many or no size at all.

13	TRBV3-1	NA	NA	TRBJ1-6	TGTGCCAGCAGCCAAGTGAGGGATTCACCCCTCCACTTT	CASSQVRDSPLHF
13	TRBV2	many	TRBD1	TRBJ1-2	TGTGCCAGCAGTTATGACAGGGGAGGAGGCTACACCTTC	CASSYDRGGGYTF
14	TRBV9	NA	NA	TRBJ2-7	TGTGCCAGCAGCCCCAGGACAGATCTTGACGAGCAGTACTTC	CASSPRTDLDEQYF
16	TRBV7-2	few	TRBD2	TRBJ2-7	TGTGCCAGCAGGTCAGGGGGGACTAGCGGACCCTACGAGCAGTACTTC	CASRSGGTSGPYEQYF
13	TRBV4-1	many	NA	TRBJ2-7	TGCGCCAGCAGCAGAGAGATAAACTACGAGCAGTACTTC	CASSREINYEQYF
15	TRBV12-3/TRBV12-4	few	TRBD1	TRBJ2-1	TGTGCCAGCAGCACCGGGACAGGGCCCTACAATGAGCAGTTCTTC	CASSTGTGPYNEQFF
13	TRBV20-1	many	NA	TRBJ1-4	TGCAGTGCTAGACCCACTGGTCAGGAAAAACTGTTTTTT	CSARPTGQEKLFF
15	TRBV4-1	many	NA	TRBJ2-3	TGCGCCAGCAGCCAAGTAGGGACGAGCACAGATACGCAGTATTTT	CASSQVGTSTDTQYF
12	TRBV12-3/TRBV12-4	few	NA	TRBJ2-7	TGTGCCAGCAGTAGGGGCCGCGCGGGGCAGTACTTC	CASSRGRAGQYF
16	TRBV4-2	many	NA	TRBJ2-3	TGTGCCAGCAGCCAAGACCCCAGTGCTAGCACAGATACGCAGTATTTT	CASSQDPSASTDTQYF
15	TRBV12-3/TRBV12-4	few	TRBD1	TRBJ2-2	TGTGCCAGCAGCCGAGGGACAGGGGGTACCGGGGAGCTGTTTTTT	CASSRGTGGTGELFF
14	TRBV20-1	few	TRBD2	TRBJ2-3	TGCAGTGCTGTGACTAGCGGCCTCACAGATACGCAGTATTTT	CSAVTSGLTDTQYF
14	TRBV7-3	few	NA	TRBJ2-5	TGTGCCAGCAGCCCTCGGGGGCCCGGGGAGACCCAGTACTTC	CASSPRGPGETQYF
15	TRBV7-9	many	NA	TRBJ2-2	TGTGCCAGCAGCCTGACTAGTTCGGTCACCGGGGAGCTGTTTTTT	CASSLTSSVTGELFF